This is a list of T cell receptor beta chains from one sample in a study of cytomegalovirus exposure and HLA in healthy donors. Repertoires were generated with immunoSEQ multiplex PCR, while TCRdb's copy carries only in-frame clones and drops some. Here the sample spans over 200,000 clones, about four fifths being singletons. Sequenced sample: PBMCs. The receptor set was obtained from a man in his forties in good health and CMV-seropositive. CDR3s include the opening cysteine and the closing phenylalanine or tryptophan. Fields, in order: clone size, J gene, V gene, D gene, CDR3 DNA, CDR3 protein. The D gene is left open where the match is weak. A row's size may be missing; if present it is once, few, many or a size class.

>.|TRBJ2-1|TRBV30|.
TGTGCCTGGAACGGCGGTGGGGGGGGCTTTGAGCAGTTCTTC
CAWNGGGGGFEQFF
>.|TRBJ1-1|TRBV18|TRBD1
TGTGCCAGCTCAACCAACGGACAGGGGAGAACAACTGAAGCTTTCTTT
CASSTNGQGRTTEAFF
>.|TRBJ2-7|TRBV5-1|TRBD2
TGCGCCAGCAGCTTGGCACCTCAAGCTAGCGGGAGGGCCCGACAGTACTTC
CASSLAPQASGRARQYF
>.|TRBJ1-2|TRBV5-1|TRBD1
TGCGCCAGCAGCTCCGGGACAGGGGTCTATGGCTACACCTTC
CASSSGTGVYGYTF
>.|TRBJ1-1|TRBV5-1|.
TGCGCCAGCAGCTTGGAGGCTCAACTGGGCTCGGGGACTGAAGCTTTCTTT
CASSLEAQLGSGTEAFF
>.|TRBJ2-3|TRBV9|TRBD2
TGTGCCAGCAGCGTAAGTGGCGGGAGGGCAGGGGATACGCAGTATTTT
CASSVSGGRAGDTQYF
>.|TRBJ2-1|TRBV7-3|TRBD1
TGTGCCAGCAGCATACAGGGGGGCTTTTCCTACAATGAGCAGTTCTTC
CASSIQGGFSYNEQFF
>.|TRBJ2-3|TRBV29-1|TRBD2
TGCAGCGTTGAAGTTAGCGGGACCTTCACAGATACGCAGTATTTT
CSVEVSGTFTDTQYF
>.|TRBJ2-2|TRBV29-1|TRBD1
TGCAGCGTTGTAATAGGGAGGACAGGGCTTCGCACCGGGGAGCTGTTTTTT
CSVVIGRTGLRTGELFF
>.|TRBJ1-4|TRBV25-1|TRBD1
TGTGCCAGCTCCCTGACAGGGGTTAATGAAAAACTGTTTTTT
CASSLTGVNEKLFF
>.|TRBJ1-5|TRBV2|TRBD1
TGTGCCAGCAGCCGAGCGGACAGGGACGGCAATCAGCCCCAGCATTTT
CASSRADRDGNQPQHF
>.|TRBJ1-1|TRBV30|TRBD1
TGTGCCTGGGGTGACAGGGACACTGAAGCTTTCTTT
CAWGDRDTEAFF
>once|TRBJ1-1|TRBV7-3|.
TGTGCCAGCAGCTTAACGGGGGGACCGAACACTGAAGCTTTCTTT
CASSLTGGPNTEAFF
>.|TRBJ1-3|TRBV5-1|TRBD1
TGCGCCAGCAGCTCCTGGACAGGGCCCGGAAACACCATATATTTT
CASSSWTGPGNTIYF
>few|TRBJ1-2|TRBV9|TRBD1
TGTGCCAGCACACCAGCGGGGACAGGGGACTATGGCTACACCTTC
CASTPAGTGDYGYTF
>.|TRBJ1-2|TRBV5-5|.
TGTGCCAGCAGCTTGGATCCAACAGGGTCTGGCTACACCTTC
CASSLDPTGSGYTF
>.|TRBJ1-3|TRBV7-8|.
TGTGCCAGCAGCGTGAAAACATCCTCTGGAAACACCATATATTTT
CASSVKTSSGNTIYF
>once|TRBJ2-3|TRBV5-1|.
TGCGCCAGCAGCTTGGCCGACGGCGGAAGCACAGATACGCAGTATTTT
CASSLADGGSTDTQYF
>.|TRBJ2-7|TRBV29-1|TRBD2
TGCAGCGTTGAAGATAGGCTAGCGGGCTTTACCTACGAGCAGTACTTC
CSVEDRLAGFTYEQYF
>.|TRBJ1-4|TRBV19|.
TGTGCCAGTAGTATAAACGGTGCAACTAATGAAAAACTGTTTTTT
CASSINGATNEKLFF
>few|TRBJ2-7|TRBV7-6|TRBD1
TGTGCCAGCAGCTTAACAGGGGACTACGAGCAGTACTTC
CASSLTGDYEQYF
>.|TRBJ1-6|TRBV30|TRBD1
TGTGCCTGGGTACGGGACAGCGCAAATTCACCCCTCCACTTT
CAWVRDSANSPLHF
>.|TRBJ2-2|TRBV6-5|.
TGTGCCAGGGAACAGGGTTACGGGGAGCTGTTTTTT
CAREQGYGELFF
>few|TRBJ2-2|TRBV5-1|TRBD2
TGCGCCAGCAACCCTCTAGCGGGAGTCGACACCGGGGAGCTGTTTTTT
CASNPLAGVDTGELFF
>.|TRBJ2-2|TRBV28|TRBD1
TGTGCCATTCAGACCGGGACAGAAATAACCGGGGAGCTGTTTTTT
CAIQTGTEITGELFF
>.|TRBJ2-1|TRBV11-2|.
TGTGCCAGCAGCTTAGATAGCAGGAGGGTCTTGAATGCACACTACAATGAGCAGTTCTTC
CASSLDSRRVLNAHYNEQFF
>few|TRBJ2-3|TRBV6-1|TRBD2
TGTGCCAGCAGTGTCGGACTAGACACTAGCACAGATACGCAGTATTTT
CASSVGLDTSTDTQYF
>.|TRBJ1-1|TRBV30|.
TGTGCCTGGAGACCCGAATGGGCGAACACTGAAGCTTTCTTT
CAWRPEWANTEAFF
>.|TRBJ1-1|TRBV27|TRBD1
TGTGCCAGCAGTTTAGACAGGGGGCTGAACACTGAAGCTTTCTTT
CASSLDRGLNTEAFF
>.|TRBJ2-7|TRBV27|.
TGTGCCAGCAGTGGCACTATCTACGAGCAGTACTTC
CASSGTIYEQYF
>few|TRBJ1-1|TRBV7-9|TRBD1
TGTGCCAGCAGCTTAGGGACAGGGCTGCTTTTCATGAACACTGAAGCTTTCTTT
CASSLGTGLLFMNTEAFF
>.|TRBJ2-7|TRBV27|.
TGTGCCAGCAGTTTACAGGGGTTGATACGCTTAGGCGAGCAGTACTTC
CASSLQGLIRLGEQYF
>.|TRBJ1-5|TRBV19|TRBD1
TGTGCCAGTTACGACAGGGCGCTGGGTCAGCCCCAGCATTTT
CASYDRALGQPQHF
>.|TRBJ1-1|TRBV6-1|.
TGTGCCAGCAGTGAAACGTGGAGGACAGCGAACACTGAAGCTTTCTTT
CASSETWRTANTEAFF
>.|TRBJ2-1|TRBV9|.
TGTGCCAGCAGCGTAGAGGGGTCTGAGCAGTTCTTC
CASSVEGSEQFF
>.|TRBJ1-2|TRBV5-1|.
TGCGCCAGCAGCACCCTACGAGGAATAGACTATGGCTACACCTTC
CASSTLRGIDYGYTF
>.|TRBJ2-7|TRBV10-3|TRBD1
TGTGCCATCAGTCCCGGGACAGGGGGCTCCGAGCAGTACTTC
CAISPGTGGSEQYF
>.|TRBJ1-1|TRBV10-1|.
TGCGCCAGCAGCCGGGACATTGGGAACACTGAAGCTTTCTTT
CASSRDIGNTEAFF
>.|TRBJ1-5|TRBV30|.
TGTGCCTGGGGACAGTATAGCAATCAGCCCCAGCATTTT
CAWGQYSNQPQHF
>once|TRBJ2-7|TRBV4-1|TRBD1
TGCGCCAGCAGCCCAACCGGGACAGACTACGAGCAGTACTTC
CASSPTGTDYEQYF
>once|TRBJ2-1|TRBV7-8|TRBD2
TGTGCCAGCAGCGCGCGGCCGGGACTAGCGGACAGGGGGCAGTTCTTC
CASSARPGLADRGQFF
>.|TRBJ2-5|TRBV9|TRBD1
TGTGCCAGCAGCGTAGAGCCAACAGGGGGTCGAGAGACCCAGTACTTC
CASSVEPTGGRETQYF
>.|TRBJ1-1|TRBV5-1|TRBD1
TGCGCCAGCAGCTGGCAGGGGACAGTGAACACTGAAGCTTTCTTT
CASSWQGTVNTEAFF
>.|TRBJ1-2|TRBV18|TRBD1
TGTGCCAGCTCAGACAGGGGTGGCTACACCTTC
CASSDRGGYTF
>.|TRBJ1-2|TRBV5-6|TRBD1
TGTGCCAGCAGCCTGACAGGGGAGTATGGCTACACCTTC
CASSLTGEYGYTF
>.|TRBJ2-1|TRBV28|.
TGTGCCAGCAGCAACTACAATGAGCAGTTCTTC
CASSNYNEQFF
>.|TRBJ2-3|TRBV7-9|TRBD1
TGTGCCAGCAGGATCGACAGGGGGCGAGTAGATACGCAGTATTTT
CASRIDRGRVDTQYF
>.|TRBJ2-5|TRBV5-1|.
TGCGCCAGCAGCCCAAGACAGGGGAGGGCAGAGACCCAGTACTTC
CASSPRQGRAETQYF
>once|TRBJ1-5|TRBV6-1|.
TGTGCCAGCAGTGAAGCGCTTGGGGGCCCCGTCGGCAATCAGCCCCAGCATTTT
CASSEALGGPVGNQPQHF
>.|TRBJ2-3|TRBV12-5|TRBD2
TGTGCTAGTGGATCGGGACTAGCGGGGACAGATACGCAGTATTTT
CASGSGLAGTDTQYF
>.|TRBJ2-1|TRBV4-2|TRBD2
TGTGCCAGCAGCCAGATTCCGGGACTAGCGGTTTACAATGAGCAGTTCTTC
CASSQIPGLAVYNEQFF
>once|TRBJ2-2|TRBV7-3|TRBD1
TGTGCCAGCAGCCGCTACTCCGGGACAGGGGAGGCCGGGGAGCTGTTTTTT
CASSRYSGTGEAGELFF
>.|TRBJ1-2|TRBV6-1|TRBD1
TGTGCCAGCAGTGGATCTGACAGGGACGACTACACCTTC
CASSGSDRDDYTF
>once|TRBJ1-1|TRBV19|.
TGTGCCAGTAGTACAACAGGGCCCACTGAAGCTTTCTTT
CASSTTGPTEAFF